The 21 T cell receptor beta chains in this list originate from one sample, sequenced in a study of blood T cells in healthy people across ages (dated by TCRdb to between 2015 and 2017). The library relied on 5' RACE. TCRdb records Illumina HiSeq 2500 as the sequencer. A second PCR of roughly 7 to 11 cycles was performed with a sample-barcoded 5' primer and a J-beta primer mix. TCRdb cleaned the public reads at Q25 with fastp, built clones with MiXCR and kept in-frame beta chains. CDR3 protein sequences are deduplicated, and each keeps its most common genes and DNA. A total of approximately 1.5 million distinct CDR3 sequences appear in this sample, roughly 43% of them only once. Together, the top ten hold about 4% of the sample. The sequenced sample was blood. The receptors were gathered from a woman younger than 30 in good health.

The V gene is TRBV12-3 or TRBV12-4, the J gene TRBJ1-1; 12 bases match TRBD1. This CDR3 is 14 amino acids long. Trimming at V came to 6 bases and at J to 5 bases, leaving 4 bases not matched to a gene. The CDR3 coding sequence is TGTGCCAGCAGGGGACAGGGGGCAGGAACTGAAGCTTTCTTT. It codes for CASRGQGAGTEAFF.

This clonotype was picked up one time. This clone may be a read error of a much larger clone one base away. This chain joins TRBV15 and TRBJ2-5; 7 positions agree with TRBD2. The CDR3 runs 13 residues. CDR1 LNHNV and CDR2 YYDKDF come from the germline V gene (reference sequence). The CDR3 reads CATSSLAGETEYF. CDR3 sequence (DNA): TGTGCCACCAGCAGCCTGGCGGGAGAGACCGAGTACTTC.

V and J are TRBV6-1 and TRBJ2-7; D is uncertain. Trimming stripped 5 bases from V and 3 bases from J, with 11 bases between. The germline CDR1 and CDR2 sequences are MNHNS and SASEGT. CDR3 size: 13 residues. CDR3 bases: TGTGCCAGCAGTAGGGTCATAGGCTACGAGCAGTACTTC. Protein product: CASSRVIGYEQYF.

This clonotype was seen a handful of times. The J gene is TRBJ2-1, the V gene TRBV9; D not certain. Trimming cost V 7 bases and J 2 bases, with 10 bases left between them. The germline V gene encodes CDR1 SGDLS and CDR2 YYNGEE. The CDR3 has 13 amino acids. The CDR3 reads CASGISPYNEQFF. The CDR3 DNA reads TGTGCCAGCGGTATAAGCCCCTACAATGAGCAGTTCTTC.

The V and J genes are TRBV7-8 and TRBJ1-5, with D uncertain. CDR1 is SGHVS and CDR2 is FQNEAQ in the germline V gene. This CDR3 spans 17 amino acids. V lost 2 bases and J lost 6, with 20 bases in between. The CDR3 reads CASSLWAPRTPSQPQHF. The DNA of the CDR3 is TGTGCCAGCAGCTTATGGGCACCCAGAACCCCCAGTCAGCCCCAGCATTTT.

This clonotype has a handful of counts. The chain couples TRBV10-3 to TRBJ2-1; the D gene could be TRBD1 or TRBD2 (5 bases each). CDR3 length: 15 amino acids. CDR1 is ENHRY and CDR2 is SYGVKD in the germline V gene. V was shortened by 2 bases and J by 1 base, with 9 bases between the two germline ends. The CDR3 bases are TGTGCCATCAGTGAGATGGGGGTATCCTACAATGAGCAGTTCTTC. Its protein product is CAISEMGVSYNEQFF.

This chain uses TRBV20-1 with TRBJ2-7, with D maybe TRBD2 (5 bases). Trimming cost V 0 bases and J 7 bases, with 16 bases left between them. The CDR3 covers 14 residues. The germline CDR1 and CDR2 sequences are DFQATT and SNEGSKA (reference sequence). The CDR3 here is CSAREGAAYNEQYF. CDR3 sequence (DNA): TGCAGTGCTAGAGAGGGAGCCGCGTACAATGAGCAGTACTTC.

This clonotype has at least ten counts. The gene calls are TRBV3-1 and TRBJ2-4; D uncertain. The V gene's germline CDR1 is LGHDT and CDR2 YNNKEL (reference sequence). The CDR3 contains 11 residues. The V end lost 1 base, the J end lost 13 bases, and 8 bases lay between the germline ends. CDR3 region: CASSQAAEQYF. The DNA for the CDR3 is TGTGCCAGCAGCCAAGCGGCGGAGCAGTACTTC.

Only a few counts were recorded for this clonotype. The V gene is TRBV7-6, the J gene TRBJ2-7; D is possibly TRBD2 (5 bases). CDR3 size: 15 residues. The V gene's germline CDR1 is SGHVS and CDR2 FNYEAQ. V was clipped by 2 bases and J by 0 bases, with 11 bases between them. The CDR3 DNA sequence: TGTGCCAGCAGCTTATTAATGGGGAGCTCCTACGAGCAGTACTTC. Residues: CASSLLMGSSYEQYF.

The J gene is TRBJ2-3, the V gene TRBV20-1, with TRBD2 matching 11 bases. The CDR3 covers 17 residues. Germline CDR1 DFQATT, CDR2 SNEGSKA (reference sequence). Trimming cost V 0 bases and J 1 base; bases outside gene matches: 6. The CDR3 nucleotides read TGCAGTGCTAGAGATCTCGCGACTAGCGGGGGCACAGATACGCAGTATTTT. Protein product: CSARDLATSGGTDTQYF.

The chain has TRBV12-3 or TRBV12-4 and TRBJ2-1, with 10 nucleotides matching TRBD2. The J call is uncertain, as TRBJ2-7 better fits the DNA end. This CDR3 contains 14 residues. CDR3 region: CASRSGRAYNEQYF. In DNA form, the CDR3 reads TGTGCCAGCCGGAGCGGGAGGGCCTACAATGAGCAGTACTTC.

The chain's CDR3 is CSARDPGVVNTEAFF. The CDR3 nucleotides read TGCAGTGCTAGAGACCCAGGGGTAGTGAACACTGAAGCTTTCTTT. This rearrangement joins TRBV20-1 to TRBJ1-1, with D possibly TRBD1 on 6 matching bases. CDR3 length: 15 residues. V was clipped by 0 bases and J by 0 bases, with 11 bases between them. In germline, CDR1 is DFQATT, CDR2 SNEGSKA (reference sequence).

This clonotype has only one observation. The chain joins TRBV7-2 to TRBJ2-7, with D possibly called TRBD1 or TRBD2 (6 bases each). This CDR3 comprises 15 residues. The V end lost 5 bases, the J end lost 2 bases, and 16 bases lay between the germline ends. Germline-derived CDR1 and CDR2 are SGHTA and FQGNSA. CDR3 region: CASSPRGTSTYEQYF. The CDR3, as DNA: TGTGCCAGCAGCCCTCGCGGGACATCTACCTACGAGCAGTACTTC.

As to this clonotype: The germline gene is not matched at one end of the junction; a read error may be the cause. This CDR3 is CAGRRQGTDTQYF. The DNA for the CDR3 is TGCGCCGGCAGGAGGCAGGGCACAGATACGCAGTATTTT. J is TRBJ2-3 and V is TRBV5-1; TRBD2 is a possible D gene (5 bases). This CDR3 spans 13 amino acids. Germline V CDR1 and CDR2: SGHRS, YFSETQ.

In nucleotides, the CDR3 is TGTGCCACCAGTGATTCTGCGCAGCCCCAGCATTTT. Protein: CATSDSAQPQHF. The J gene is TRBJ1-5, the V gene TRBV24-1; D gene unclear. Trimming shortened V by 2 bases and J by 7 bases, and 5 bases separated the two germline ends. The CDR3 length is 12 residues. The germline V gene encodes CDR1 KGHDR and CDR2 SFDVKD.

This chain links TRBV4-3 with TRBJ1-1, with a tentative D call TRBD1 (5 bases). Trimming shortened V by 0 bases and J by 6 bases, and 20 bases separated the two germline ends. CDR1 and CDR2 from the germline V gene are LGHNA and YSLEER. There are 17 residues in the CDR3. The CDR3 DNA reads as TGCGCCAGCAGCCAAGATCTGGACACTCTATCTACGGCTGAAGCTTTCTTT. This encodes CASSQDLDTLSTAEAFF.

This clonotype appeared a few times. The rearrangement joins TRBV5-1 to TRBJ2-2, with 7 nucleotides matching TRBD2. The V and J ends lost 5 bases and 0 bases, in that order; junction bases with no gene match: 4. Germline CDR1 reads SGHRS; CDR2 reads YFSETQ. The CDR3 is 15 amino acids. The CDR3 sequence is CASSFRGANTGELFF. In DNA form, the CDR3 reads TGCGCCAGCAGTTTCCGGGGGGCGAACACCGGGGAGCTGTTTTTT.

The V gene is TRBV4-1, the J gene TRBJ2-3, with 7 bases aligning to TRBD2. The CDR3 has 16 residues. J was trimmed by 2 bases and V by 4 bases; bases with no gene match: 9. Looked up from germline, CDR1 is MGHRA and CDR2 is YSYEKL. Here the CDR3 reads CASSRSAGANTDTQYF. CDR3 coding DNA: TGCGCCAGCAGCCGATCGGCGGGAGCTAACACAGATACGCAGTATTTT.

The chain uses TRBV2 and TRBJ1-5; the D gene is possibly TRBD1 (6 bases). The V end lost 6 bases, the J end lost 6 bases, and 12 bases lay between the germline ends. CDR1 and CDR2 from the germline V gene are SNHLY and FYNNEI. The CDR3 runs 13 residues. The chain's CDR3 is CASRGQFGQPQHF. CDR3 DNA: TGTGCCAGCAGAGGACAGTTCGGTCAGCCCCAGCATTTT. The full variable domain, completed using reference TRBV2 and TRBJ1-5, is EPEVTQTPSHQVTQMGQEVILRCVPISNHLYFYWYRQILGQKVEFLVSFYNNEISEKSEIFDDQFSVERPDGSNFTLKIRSTKLEDSAMYFCASRGQFGQPQHFGDGTRLSIL.

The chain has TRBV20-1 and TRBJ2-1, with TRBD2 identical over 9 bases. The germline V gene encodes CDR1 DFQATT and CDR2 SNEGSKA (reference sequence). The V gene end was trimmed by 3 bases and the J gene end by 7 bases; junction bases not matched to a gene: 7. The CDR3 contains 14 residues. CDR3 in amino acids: CSARRPSGMNEQFF. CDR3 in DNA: TGCAGTGCTAGGAGGCCTAGCGGGATGAATGAGCAGTTCTTC.

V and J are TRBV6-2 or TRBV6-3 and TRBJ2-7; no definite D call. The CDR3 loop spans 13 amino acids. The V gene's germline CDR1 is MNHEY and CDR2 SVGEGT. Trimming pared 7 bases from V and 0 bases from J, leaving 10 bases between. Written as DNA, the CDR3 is TGTGCCAGCACCGTCTTGGGCTCCTACGAGCAGTACTTC. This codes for CASTVLGSYEQYF.